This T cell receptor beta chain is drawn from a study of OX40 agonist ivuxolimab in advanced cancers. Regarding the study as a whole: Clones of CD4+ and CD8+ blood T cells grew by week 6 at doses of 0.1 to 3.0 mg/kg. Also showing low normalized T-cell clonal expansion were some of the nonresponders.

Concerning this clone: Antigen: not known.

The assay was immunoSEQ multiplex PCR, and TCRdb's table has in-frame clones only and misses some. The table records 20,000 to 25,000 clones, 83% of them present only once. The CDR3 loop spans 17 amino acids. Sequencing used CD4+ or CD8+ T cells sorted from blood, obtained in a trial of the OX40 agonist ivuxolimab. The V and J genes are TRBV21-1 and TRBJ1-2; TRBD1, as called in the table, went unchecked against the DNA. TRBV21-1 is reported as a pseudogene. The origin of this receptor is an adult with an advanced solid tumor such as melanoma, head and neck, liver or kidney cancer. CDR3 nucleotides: TGTGCCAGCAGCAAAGCGGAACAGGAAGGCGTCGCGTGTGGCTACACCTTC. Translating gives CASSKAEQEGVACGYTF.